These 7 T cell receptor beta chains came from one sample sequenced in a study of cytomegalovirus exposure and HLA in healthy donors (dated by TCRdb to the late 2010s). The method was the immunoSEQ multiplex PCR assay. A mixture of 60 forward primers for TCR Vbeta segments and 13 reverse primers for TCR Jbeta segments was used in the multiplex PCR. TCRdb re-hosts the immuneACCESS table, in-frame sequences only. Its copies lack some clones; in the studies checked, an unresolved V gene accounts for under half of them, and the cause for the rest is not known. The sample table lists approximately 70,000 clones, roughly 78% of them with a count of one. The ten largest clones represent approximately 9.8% of the sample. Specimen: PBMCs. Every receptor here comes from a man aged 35 to 55 in good health and CMV-seronegative.

This clone was observed a few times. The rearrangement joins TRBV5-1 to TRBJ2-1, with 9 bases fitting TRBD2. Per germline, CDR1 SGHRS and CDR2 YFSETQ. V lost 4 bases, J lost 4 bases, and 6 bases stayed unmatched. The CDR3 is made up of 15 amino acids. The CDR3 sequence is CASSPDSGRYNEQFF. The CDR3 bases are TGCGCCAGCAGCCCCGATAGCGGGAGATACAATGAGCAGTTCTTC.

The V gene is TRBV10-3, the J gene TRBJ2-1; 9 bases agree with TRBD2. The V and J ends lost 0 bases and 0 bases, in that order; junction bases with no gene match: 9. The CDR3 is 19 residues long. Per germline, CDR1 ENHRY and CDR2 SYGVKD. CDR3 DNA: TGTGCCATCAGTGAGTCGACTAGCGGTACCTTTAGCTCCTACAATGAGCAGTTCTTC. Translated, it gives CAISESTSGTFSSYNEQFF.

The CDR3 reads CASSLGLAGADTQYF. CDR3 coding DNA: TGTGCCAGCAGTTTAGGACTAGCGGGAGCGGATACGCAGTATTTT. The genes are TRBV27 and TRBJ2-3; 13 nucleotides line up with TRBD2. Trimming at V came to 2 bases and at J to 6 bases, leaving 2 bases not matched to a gene. The CDR3 runs to 15 residues. Germline lookup yields CDR1 MNHEY and CDR2 SMNVEV (reference sequence).

V is TRBV5-1 and J is TRBJ2-7, with TRBD1 as a possible D gene (6 bases). V lost 0 bases and J lost 7, with 11 bases in between. This CDR3 contains 13 residues. Germline CDR1 and CDR2: SGHRS and YFSETQ. CDR3 in DNA: TGCGCCAGCAGCTTGGCCCAGGGGTTTGAGCAGTACTTC. Residues: CASSLAQGFEQYF.

V and J are TRBV6-6 and TRBJ1-6, with TRBD1 identical over 12 bases. Trimming at V came to 10 bases and at J to 3 bases, leaving 4 bases not matched to a gene. Germline lookup yields CDR1 MNHNY and CDR2 SVGAGI (reference sequence). The length of the CDR3 is 15 residues. The CDR3: CATGTGGNYNSPLHF. For the CDR3, the DNA is TGTGCCACGGGGACAGGGGGCAACTATAATTCACCCCTCCACTTT.

The chain employs TRBV2 and TRBJ1-6; 7 nucleotides align to TRBD1. The CDR3 has 16 residues. In germline, CDR1 is SNHLY, CDR2 FYNNEI. J gave up 4 bases and V 4 bases, and 7 bases lay outside the gene matches. Here the CDR3 DNA reads TGTGCCAGCAGTGGAACGGACAGGAGGTATAATTCACCCCTCCACTTT. It encodes CASSGTDRRYNSPLHF.

The chain couples TRBV10-3 to TRBJ2-3, with D unresolved. Germline V lookup: CDR1 ENHRY, CDR2 SYGVKD. This CDR3 is 13 amino acids long. Trimming removed 5 bases at V and 5 bases at J, with 11 bases between. The CDR3, as DNA: TGTGCCATCAGTAGCGTCGGCGGAGATACGCAGTATTTT. Protein: CAISSVGGDTQYF.